The 22 T cell receptor beta chains listed next were all sequenced from one sample in a study of blood T cell repertoires in COVID-19. Sequenced by immunoSEQ multiplex PCR; TCRdb stores in-frame clones only, minus some. Of some 200,000 clones listed, more than 75% are singletons. The sequenced material came from peripheral blood. The receptors originated from a human donor in a cohort sampled during active COVID-19.

The chain couples TRBV5-1 to TRBJ2-1; TRBD2 matches at 12 bases. Germline loops: CDR1 SGHRS, CDR2 YFSETQ. This CDR3 comprises 16 residues. V shed 0 bases and J 9 bases; nucleotides not matched to a gene: 7. The CDR3 loop reads CASSLDTGTSGFEQFF. CDR3 DNA: TGCGCCAGCAGCTTGGATACCGGGACTAGCGGGTTTGAGCAGTTCTTC.

In this sample, this clone turned up a few times. The rearrangement joins TRBV4-1 to TRBJ2-7; D ambiguous. CDR1 and CDR2 (germline): MGHRA, YSYEKL. The CDR3 extends over 15 amino acids. The V end was cut by 4 bases, the J end by 3 bases, with 16 bases between. The CDR3 protein is CASSRDFSALYEQYF. The CDR3 coding sequence is TGCGCCAGCAGCCGCGACTTCTCTGCGCTCTACGAGCAGTACTTC.

This chain uses TRBV5-4 with TRBJ2-2; no clear D. V was shortened by 4 bases and J by 2 bases, with 9 bases between the two germline ends. The germline V gene encodes CDR1 SGHNT and CDR2 YYREEE (reference sequence). The CDR3 consists of 14 residues. The CDR3 region has the DNA TGTGCCAGCAGCCTACTACCAAACACCGGGGAGCTGTTTTTT. Its protein is CASSLLPNTGELFF.

This chain uses TRBV19 with TRBJ2-1; 8 positions agree with TRBD1. Germline CDR1 reads LNHDA; CDR2 reads SQIVND (reference sequence). The CDR3 sequence is 15 residues long. V was pared by 6 bases and J by 3 bases, with 7 bases of the junction left unmatched. The chain's CDR3 is CASRGQGEGYNEQFF. CDR3 in DNA: TGTGCCAGTAGAGGACAGGGTGAAGGCTACAATGAGCAGTTCTTC.

The gene calls are TRBV29-1 and TRBJ2-2, with 11 nucleotides matching TRBD2. The CDR3 is 15 residues long. Looked up from germline, CDR1 is SQVTM and CDR2 is ANQGSEA. V lost 6 bases, J lost 2 bases, and 5 bases stayed unmatched. Written as DNA, the CDR3 is TGCAGCGTCCTTAGCGGGAGGGGAAACACCGGGGAGCTGTTTTTT. Translating it yields CSVLSGRGNTGELFF.

The chain employs TRBV7-2 and TRBJ1-1; D uncertain. V was shortened by 5 bases and J by 7 bases, with 14 bases between the two germline ends. This CDR3 contains 13 residues. CDR1 is SGHTA, CDR2 FQGNSA, per germline. The CDR3 DNA follows: TGTGCCAGCAGCGCATTGGGCGGGAATGAAGCTTTCTTT. Its translation is CASSALGGNEAFF.

The rearrangement uses TRBV7-3 and TRBJ2-2, with D perhaps TRBD1 (5 bases). The ends were cut back, 3 bases at V and 6 bases at J, with 14 bases in the middle. This CDR3 is built from 15 residues. Germline CDR1 reads SGHTA; CDR2 reads FQGTGA. CDR3 coding DNA: TGTGCCAGCAGCTTGATGACAGCCTATCCCGGGGAGCTGTTTTTT. It yields the protein CASSLMTAYPGELFF.

The V gene is TRBV3-1 (or the pseudogene TRBV3-2), the J gene TRBJ1-2; 11 bases fit TRBD1. CDR3 length: 14 residues. Germline V lookup: CDR1 LGHDT, CDR2 YNNKEL (reference sequence). V was pared by 5 bases and J by 6 bases, with 5 bases of the junction left unmatched. CDR3 coding DNA: TGTGCCAGCAGCATCAGGACAGGGGGCAATGGCTACACCTTC. It codes for CASSIRTGGNGYTF.

This clone was recorded a few times. The rearrangement joins TRBV4-3 to TRBJ1-4; 7 bases map to TRBD1. The germline gives CDR1 LGHNA, CDR2 YSLEER. The CDR3 spans 14 residues. V gave up 3 bases and J gave up 6 bases; unmatched junction bases: 4. The CDR3 region is CASSQGTVDEKLFF. CDR3 bases: TGCGCCAGCAGCCAGGGGACAGTCGATGAAAAACTGTTTTTT.

This chain uses TRBV2 with TRBJ2-5, with a weak D call TRBD2 (6 bases). Per germline, CDR1 SNHLY and CDR2 FYNNEI. This CDR3 comprises 14 residues. Trimming took 6 bases from V and 3 from J, leaving 14 bases between them. CDR3 sequence reads: CASRPTSMEETQYF. CDR3 bases: TGTGCCAGCAGACCCACTAGCATGGAAGAGACCCAGTACTTC.

The V and J genes are TRBV11-3 and TRBJ2-1, with TRBD1 identical over 8 bases. With V trimmed by 4 bases and J by 2 bases, 4 bases remained unmatched. Germline V gene lookup returns CDR1 SGHNT and CDR2 YENEEA. The CDR3 is 15 amino acids. CDR3 residues: CASSSDRGPYNEQFF. For the CDR3, the DNA is TGTGCCAGCAGCTCCGACAGGGGACCCTACAATGAGCAGTTCTTC.

The CDR3 protein is CASSWDSVTDTQYF. DNA of the CDR3: TGTGCCAGCAGCTGGGACTCAGTAACAGATACGCAGTATTTT. The chain is built from TRBV6-2 or TRBV6-3 and TRBJ2-3, with D maybe TRBD2 (6 bases). Germline CDR1 reads MNHEY; CDR2 reads SVGEGT. Trimming left V 6 bases short and J 3 bases short, with 13 bases between. The CDR3 loop spans 14 amino acids.

This rearrangement joins TRBV7-9 to TRBJ2-3, with 13 bases that match TRBD2. The V gene end was trimmed by 3 bases and the J gene end by 3 bases; junction bases not matched to a gene: 3. The V gene's germline CDR1 is SEHNR and CDR2 FQNEAQ (reference sequence). The CDR3 length is 16 residues. The CDR3 bases are TGTGCCAGCAGCTTTACTAGCGGGGGGGGGACAGATACGCAGTATTTT. Translating gives CASSFTSGGGTDTQYF.

This chain connects TRBV19 to TRBJ2-7; a possible D gene is TRBD2 (6 bases). Trimming pared 8 bases from V and 3 bases from J, leaving 8 bases between. The CDR3 sequence is 11 residues long. From germline, CDR1 is LNHDA and CDR2 SQIVND (reference sequence). This CDR3 is CASGGFYEQYF. For the CDR3, the DNA is TGTGCCAGTGGAGGGTTCTACGAGCAGTACTTC.

The sample holds a few counts of this clone. This chain joins TRBV19 and TRBJ1-5, with D unresolved. The CDR3 has 15 residues. The germline CDR1 and CDR2 sequences are LNHDA and SQIVND (reference sequence). V was trimmed by 3 bases and J by 0 bases, leaving 9 bases between them. The CDR3 spells CASSIGLSSNQPQHF. CDR3 coding DNA: TGTGCCAGTAGTATTGGACTGAGTAGCAATCAGCCCCAGCATTTT. The variable domain in full, completed from reference TRBV19 and TRBJ1-5, reads DGGITQSPKYLFRKEGQNVTLSCEQNLNHDAMYWYRQDPGQGLRLIYYSQIVNDFQKGDIAEGYSVSREKKESFPLTVTSAQKNPTAFYLCASSIGLSSNQPQHFGDGTRLSIL.

The chain employs TRBV2 and TRBJ1-1; TRBD1 matches at 10 bases. Trimming took 7 bases from V and 5 from J; bases not matched to a gene: 13. Germline V gene sequence: CDR1 SNHLY, CDR2 FYNNEI. The CDR3 totals 16 residues. The CDR3 is CASTPGTGASYTEAFF. The CDR3 DNA reads TGTGCCAGCACTCCAGGGACAGGGGCCAGTTATACTGAAGCTTTCTTT. Filled out from reference TRBV2 and TRBJ1-1, the complete variable domain reads EPEVTQTPSHQVTQMGQEVILRCVPISNHLYFYWYRQILGQKVEFLVSFYNNEISEKSEIFDDQFSVERPDGSNFTLKIRSTKLEDSAMYFCASTPGTGASYTEAFFGQGTRLTVV.

The chain employs TRBV19 and TRBJ1-2; TRBD1 matches 7 bases. CDR3 length equals 16 residues. Germline V CDR1 and CDR2: LNHDA, SQIVND (reference sequence). After removal of 5 bases from V and 1 base from J, the junction contained 10 bases not matched to a gene. The CDR3 sequence: CASSLTRQGSNYGYTF. For the CDR3, the DNA is TGTGCCAGTAGTTTAACCCGACAGGGTAGTAACTATGGCTACACCTTC.

V and J are TRBV3-1 (or the pseudogene TRBV3-2) and TRBJ2-7; 14 bases fit TRBD2. CDR3 length equals 17 residues. CDR1 and CDR2 (germline): LGHDT, YNNKEL (reference sequence). V was pared by 3 bases and J by 6 bases, with 10 bases of the junction left unmatched. The CDR3 region is CASSHGLAGGSLGEQYF. The CDR3 DNA sequence: TGTGCCAGCAGCCACGGACTAGCGGGAGGTTCTTTGGGCGAGCAGTACTTC.

The table lists this clone with a few counts. The chain combines TRBV19 with TRBJ1-2; 7 nucleotides match TRBD1. CDR1 LNHDA and CDR2 SQIVND come from the germline V gene (reference sequence). Germline trimming cut 8 bases from V and 1 base from J; bases unmatched to any gene: 4. The CDR3 spans 13 residues. The CDR3 loop reads CASWDRGNYGYTF. The CDR3 DNA follows: TGTGCCAGTTGGGACAGAGGTAACTATGGCTACACCTTC.

This chain joins TRBV6-1 and TRBJ2-5; D uncertain. Trimming took off 1 base at V and 4 bases at J, with 13 bases between the two ends. Germline CDR1 is MNHNS and CDR2 is SASEGT. The CDR3 spans 15 residues. The CDR3 loop is CASSEGFSSGETQYF. The DNA for the CDR3 is TGTGCCAGCAGTGAAGGATTCTCCTCGGGAGAGACCCAGTACTTC.

The rearrangement links TRBV16 to TRBJ2-1; 9 nucleotides match TRBD2. This CDR3 is built from 18 residues. Unmatched junction bases numbered 12, after V lost 1 base and J lost 5 bases. Germline assignment: CDR1 KGHSY and CDR2 FQNENV. The CDR3 loop reads CASSQYSGTSPSNNEQFF. Written as DNA, the CDR3 is TGTGCCAGCAGCCAATATTCCGGGACTAGCCCTAGTAACAATGAGCAGTTCTTC.

The chain couples TRBV5-1 to TRBJ2-1, with 13 bases aligning to TRBD2. V shed 5 bases and J 7 bases; nucleotides not matched to a gene: 6. This CDR3 is built from 15 residues. From germline, CDR1 is SGHRS and CDR2 YFSETQ. Written as DNA, the CDR3 is TGCGCCAGCAGGGCGGGGACTAGCGGGAAAAATGAGCAGTTCTTC. Encoded protein: CASRAGTSGKNEQFF. Drawing the rest from reference TRBV5-1 and TRBJ2-1, the complete variable domain is KAGVTQTPRYLIKTRGQQVTLSCSPISGHRSVSWYQQTPGQGLQFLFEYFSETQRNKGNFPGRFSGRQFSNSRSEMNVSTLELGDSALYLCASRAGTSGKNEQFFGPGTRLTVL.